Here is one T cell receptor beta chain with its context. The CDR3 is 14 residues long. Germline V lookup: CDR1 MNHEY, CDR2 SVGAGI. V shed 7 bases and J shed 2 bases, with 14 bases lying between them. This record belongs to a study of cytomegalovirus exposure and HLA in healthy donors. Turning to the study itself: Among about 179 million T cells, an earlier analysis found roughly 110 million unique TCR beta sequences.

The PCR had 60 Vbeta and 13 Jbeta primers. Method: immunoSEQ multiplex PCR; TCRdb's copy keeps in-frame clones and lacks some. Of about 54,000 clones listed, 70% to 80% are singletons. The V and J genes are TRBV6-5 and TRBJ1-1; a weak D match, TRBD1 (5 bases). Sequenced sample: PBMCs. This clonotype was obtained from a female donor in good health and CMV-seronegative. The CDR3 DNA reads as TGTGCCAGCACCCAGAGGCGGGGCAACACTGAAGCTTTCTTT. Protein product: CASTQRRGNTEAFF.